This is a list of T cell receptor beta chains from one sample in a study of shared clonotypes between healthy human individuals. Sequencing used immunoSEQ multiplex PCR; TCRdb keeps in-frame clones, though not all of them. This sample carries about 2,100,000 clones, 85% to 95% of them seen once, and the ten largest clones take around 1.7%. The specimen was naive CD8+ T cells from PBMCs. These receptors all stem from a man aged 18 to 29 in good health. Some clones in this sample may be carry-over from other donors' samples. Both conserved end residues are part of each CDR3. The D gene is left open where the match is weak. Where a row states a size, it is once, few, many or the class of an expanded clone; other rows omit it.

d_call	clone_size	v_call	j_call	cdr3_aa	cdr3_nt
TRBD1	.	TRBV28	TRBJ1-5	CASRSDRDDQPQHF	TGTGCCAGCAGGTCGGACAGGGACGACCAGCCCCAGCATTTT
TRBD2	.	TRBV4-3	TRBJ2-7	CASSQEVAGFLYEQYF	TGCGCCAGCAGCCAAGAGGTAGCGGGATTCCTCTACGAGCAGTACTTC
TRBD1	.	TRBV9	TRBJ1-1	CASSGTGVGTEAFF	TGTGCCAGCAGCGGAACAGGGGTGGGCACTGAAGCTTTCTTT
.	once	TRBV7-3	TRBJ2-7	CASSPVAGTYEQYF	TGTGCCAGCAGCCCCGTCGCCGGGACCTACGAGCAGTACTTC
TRBD2	.	TRBV19	TRBJ2-7	CASSPGGLAGVLYEQYF	TGTGCCAGTAGTCCGGGGGGACTAGCGGGGGTACTCTACGAGCAGTACTTC
TRBD2	.	TRBV29-1	TRBJ2-7	CSVVGGRSGRIRNEQYF	TGCAGCGTTGTAGGAGGGAGGAGCGGGAGAATTAGAAACGAGCAGTACTTC
TRBD1	.	TRBV4-2	TRBJ1-1	CASSLNLAGGGVNTEAFF	TGTGCCAGCAGCCTAAATCTTGCAGGGGGCGGGGTGAACACTGAAGCTTTCTTT
.	few	TRBV13	TRBJ1-1	CASSREGELNTEAFF	TGTGCCAGCAGCCGGGAGGGGGAGTTGAACACTGAAGCTTTCTTT
.	.	TRBV9	TRBJ1-5	CASSVVEGFLYSNQPQHF	TGTGCCAGCAGCGTAGTGGAAGGCTTCCTATATAGCAATCAGCCCCAGCATTTT
.	.	TRBV4-2	TRBJ2-7	CASSPSIRDTVYEQYF	TGTGCCAGCAGTCCATCAATTCGGGACACAGTCTACGAGCAGTACTTC
.	.	TRBV5-1	TRBJ2-1	CASSLVADGSYNEQFF	TGCGCCAGCAGCTTGGTCGCAGACGGCTCCTACAATGAGCAGTTCTTC
.	.	TRBV19	TRBJ2-1	CASSIAPAAGEQFF	TGTGCCAGTAGTATTGCCCCCGCGGCGGGGGAGCAGTTCTTC
.	.	TRBV11-1	TRBJ2-6	CASSFRGYIVSGANVLTF	TGTGCCAGCAGCTTCCGCGGCTATATAGTATCTGGGGCCAACGTCCTGACTTTC
.	.	TRBV27	TRBJ2-6	CASSPGQIFGANVLTF	TGTGCCAGCAGTCCCGGACAGATATTTGGGGCCAACGTCCTGACTTTC
.	.	TRBV29-1	TRBJ2-5	CSVETAYMGFREQYF	TGCAGCGTTGAAACCGCCTATATGGGTTTTCGGGAGCAGTACTTC
TRBD2	many	TRBV28	TRBJ2-7	CASSESLSGRVSSYEQYF	TGTGCCAGCAGTGAGTCTCTTAGCGGGAGGGTCTCCTCCTACGAGCAGTACTTC
TRBD2	.	TRBV4-1	TRBJ2-7	CASSQGRLAGDYEQYF	TGCGCCAGCAGCCAAGGTAGACTAGCGGGAGACTACGAGCAGTACTTC
.	.	TRBV27	TRBJ1-1	CASSSRARTEAFF	TGTGCCAGCAGTTCCCGAGCGAGGACTGAAGCTTTCTTT
.	.	TRBV6-6	TRBJ2-1	CASSYEAGAEQFF	TGTGCCAGCAGTTACGAAGCGGGCGCTGAGCAGTTCTTC
TRBD1	.	TRBV27	TRBJ2-7	CASSTGTGYYEQYF	TGTGCCAGCAGTACCGGGACAGGTTACTACGAGCAGTACTTC
TRBD2	once	TRBV27	TRBJ2-7	CASSLLGTSGRHEQYF	TGTGCCAGCAGTTTATTGGGGACTAGCGGGAGGCACGAGCAGTACTTC
TRBD2	.	TRBV29-1	TRBJ2-1	CSVEGLVDGRNNEQFF	TGCAGCGTTGAAGGGTTAGTAGACGGGAGGAACAATGAGCAGTTCTTC
.	.	TRBV27	TRBJ1-1	CASSPVPQTEAFF	TGTGCCAGCAGTCCGGTCCCCCAGACTGAAGCTTTCTTT
TRBD2	.	TRBV4-3	TRBJ2-3	CASSQVLAGVPDTQYF	TGCGCCAGCAGCCAAGTTCTAGCGGGAGTCCCAGATACGCAGTATTTT
.	.	TRBV19	TRBJ1-5	CASSIDPGVTGNQPQHF	TGTGCCAGTAGTATAGATCCGGGGGTGACGGGGAATCAGCCCCAGCATTTT
TRBD2	.	TRBV27	TRBJ2-7	CASRTRGTSVYEQYF	TGTGCCAGCAGGACTCGCGGGACTAGCGTCTACGAGCAGTACTTC
.	.	TRBV4-3	TRBJ2-7	CASSQAETSDSSYEQYF	TGCGCCAGCAGCCAAGCGGAAACGAGCGACAGCTCCTACGAGCAGTACTTC
TRBD2	.	TRBV28	TRBJ2-1	CASRPWLAGGNEQFF	TGTGCCAGCAGGCCCTGGCTAGCGGGAGGCAATGAGCAGTTCTTC